This record concerns one T cell receptor (beta chain) sequence. Antigen: not known. The record originates from a study of OX40 agonist ivuxolimab in advanced cancers. Study conclusions and caveats: There were, on average, more expanded clones in CD8+ T cells than in CD4+. Also present in some nonresponders was a low level of normalized T-cell clonal expansion.

Germline V gene sequence: CDR1 SGHDT, CDR2 YYEEEE. The V and J ends lost 2 bases and 4 bases respectively, with 7 bases between them. CDR3 length: 13 amino acids. Produced via immunoSEQ multiplex PCR; TCRdb's table is partial and in-frame only. The profile shows roughly 38,000 clones, roughly 89% of them singletons. The chain employs TRBV5-6 and TRBJ1-3, with unresolved D. Material: CD4+ or CD8+ T cells sorted from blood, obtained in a trial of the OX40 agonist ivuxolimab. The source is an adult with an advanced solid tumor such as melanoma, head and neck, liver or kidney cancer. CDR3 sequence reads: CASSFSFGNTIYF. The CDR3 region has the DNA TGTGCCAGCAGCTTCTCTTTCGGAAACACCATATATTTT.